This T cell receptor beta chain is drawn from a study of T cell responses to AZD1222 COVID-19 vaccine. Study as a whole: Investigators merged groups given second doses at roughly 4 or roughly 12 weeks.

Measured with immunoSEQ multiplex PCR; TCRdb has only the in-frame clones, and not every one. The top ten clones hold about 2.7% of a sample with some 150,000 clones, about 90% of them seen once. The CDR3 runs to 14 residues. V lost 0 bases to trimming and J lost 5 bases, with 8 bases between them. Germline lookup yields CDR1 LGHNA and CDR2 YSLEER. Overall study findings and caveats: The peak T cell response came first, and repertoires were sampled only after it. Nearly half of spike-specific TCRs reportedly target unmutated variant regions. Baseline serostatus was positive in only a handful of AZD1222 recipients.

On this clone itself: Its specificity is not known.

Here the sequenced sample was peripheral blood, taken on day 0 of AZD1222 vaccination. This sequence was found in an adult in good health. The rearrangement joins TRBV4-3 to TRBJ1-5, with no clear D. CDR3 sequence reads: CASSQDSTDQPQHF. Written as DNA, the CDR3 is TGCGCCAGCAGCCAAGATTCCACAGATCAGCCCCAGCATTTT.